The source of this TCR beta chain is a study of CD8+ T cells in alopecia areata. Sequencing relied on a cDNA template that was reverse transcribed from extracted RNA. TCRdb's copy holds only in-frame clones and misses some; the assay was immunoSEQ multiplex PCR. The sample carries fewer than 200,000 clones, about 60% recorded once. The germline gives CDR1 MGHRA, CDR2 YSYEKL. V was clipped by 3 bases and J by 0 bases; unmatched bases: 7. CDR3 length: 17 residues. There are a few counts of this clone. Treatment described: oral pan-JAK inhibitor, 5-10 mg twice daily. The TCR originated in a human donor with alopecia areata. The specimen was CD8+ T cells sorted from blood, collected at week 24, from a patient treated with tofacitinib. The chain couples TRBV4-1 to TRBJ2-4; 8 nucleotides match TRBD2. CDR3 residues: CASSQGLAGAAKNIQYF. The CDR3 nucleotides are TGCGCCAGCAGCCAGGGGCTAGCGGGCGCAGCCAAAAACATTCAGTACTTC.